The TCR beta chain under discussion was sequenced for a study of T cells in Graves' hyperthyroidism and ophthalmopathy. Based on clinical symptoms, serum thyroxine and TRAb, thyroid ultrasound and orbital computed tomography, diagnoses were reached. Progressors' blood was drawn at hyperthyroidism diagnosis, before ophthalmopathy symptoms. Losses at the gene ends were 6 bases for V and 0 bases for J; bases not matched to a gene: 6. Germline V gene data show CDR1 as SGDLS and CDR2 as YYNGEE. The CDR3 is 15 amino acids. The investigators amplified TCR beta CDR3 regions from RNA transcripts. The HTBI primer set was used in a first-round RT-PCR of the TCR CDR3. TCRdb re-called the multiplex PCR reads through MiXCR, storing one row per CDR3 protein. The data show fewer than 500,000 distinct CDR3 sequences, with about 14% seen just once and around 20% held by the top ten.

V and J are TRBV9 and TRBJ1-3, with 7 bases fitting TRBD1. This clonotype was sampled from a man aged 25 to 40 with Graves' hyperthyroidism that later progressed to Graves' ophthalmopathy. Sequenced sample: blood. The CDR3 sequence is CASTRTGSSGNTIYF. CDR3 sequence (DNA): TGTGCCAGCACCCGGACAGGTTCCTCTGGAAACACCATATATTTT. Based on the CDR3 plus reference TRBV9 and TRBJ1-3, the full variable domain is DSGVTQTPKHLITATGQRVTLRCSPRSGDLSVYWYQQSLDQGLQFLIQYYNGEERAKGNILERFSAQQFPDLHSELNLSSLELGDSALYFCASTRTGSSGNTIYFGEGSWLTVV.